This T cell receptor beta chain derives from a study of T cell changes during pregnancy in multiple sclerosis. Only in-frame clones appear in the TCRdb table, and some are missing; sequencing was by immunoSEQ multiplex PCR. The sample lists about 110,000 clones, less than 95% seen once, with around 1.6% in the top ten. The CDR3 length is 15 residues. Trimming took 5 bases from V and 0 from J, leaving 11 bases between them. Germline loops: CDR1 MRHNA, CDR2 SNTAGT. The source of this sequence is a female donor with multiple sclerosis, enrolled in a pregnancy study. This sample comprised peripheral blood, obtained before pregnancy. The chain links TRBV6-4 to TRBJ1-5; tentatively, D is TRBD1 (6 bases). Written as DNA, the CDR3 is TGTGCCAGCAGTCTAGAACAGGGTAGCAATCAGCCCCAGCATTTT. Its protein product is CASSLEQGSNQPQHF.